These T cell receptor beta chains were read from a single sample in a study of OX40 agonist ivuxolimab in advanced cancers. Assay used: immunoSEQ multiplex PCR; TCRdb lists only in-frame clones, some missing. The data show 80,000 or so clones, around 85% seen once. The source was CD4+ or CD8+ T cells sorted from blood, collected in a trial of the OX40 agonist ivuxolimab. The receptors come from an adult with an advanced solid tumor such as melanoma, head and neck, liver or kidney cancer. CDR3s include the opening cysteine and the closing phenylalanine or tryptophan. D genes are given only for firm matches. Rows may omit the clone size; those that give it use once, few, many or a size class.

J gene: TRBJ2-1; clone size: once; D gene: NA; V gene: TRBV5-1; CDR3 DNA: TGCGCCAGCAGCTTGTGGGAGCTAGACGCCAGGGTCTTC; CDR3 protein: CASSLWELDARVF
J gene: TRBJ1-1; clone size: NA; D gene: NA; V gene: TRBV6-1; CDR3 DNA: TGTGCCAGCACTCAGGGCCCTTGGACTGAAGCTTTCTTT; CDR3 protein: CASTQGPWTEAFF
J gene: TRBJ1-2; clone size: NA; D gene: NA; V gene: TRBV11-1; CDR3 DNA: TGTGCCAGCAGCTTAGTGGGCCAATCTAACTATGGCTACACCTTC; CDR3 protein: CASSLVGQSNYGYTF
J gene: TRBJ2-3; clone size: NA; D gene: TRBD1; V gene: TRBV5-1; CDR3 DNA: TGCGCCAGCAGCATATCTACAGGGGCAGATACGCAGTATTTT; CDR3 protein: CASSISTGADTQYF
J gene: TRBJ1-4; clone size: NA; D gene: NA; V gene: TRBV5-1; CDR3 DNA: TGCGCCAGCAGCTTGGAGGACAGAGACGAAAAACTGTTTTTT; CDR3 protein: CASSLEDRDEKLFF
J gene: TRBJ2-5; clone size: NA; D gene: NA; V gene: TRBV6-5; CDR3 DNA: TGTGCCAGCAGTCCCCGACTTGGCCCAGAGACCCAGTACTTC; CDR3 protein: CASSPRLGPETQYF
J gene: TRBJ2-1; clone size: NA; D gene: TRBD1; V gene: TRBV7-8; CDR3 DNA: TGTGCCAGCAGTTACCGACAGGGGGCCTATGAGCAGTTCTTC; CDR3 protein: CASSYRQGAYEQFF
J gene: TRBJ2-5; clone size: NA; D gene: NA; V gene: TRBV5-6; CDR3 DNA: TGTGCCAGCAGCCCATCCAACTCGGGGGCTGGAGAGACCCAGTACTTC; CDR3 protein: CASSPSNSGAGETQYF
J gene: TRBJ2-3; clone size: NA; D gene: NA; V gene: TRBV19; CDR3 DNA: TGTGCCAGTAGTATAGGGCGCCGCACAGATACGCAGTATTTT; CDR3 protein: CASSIGRRTDTQYF
J gene: TRBJ1-2; clone size: NA; D gene: TRBD1; V gene: TRBV12-5; CDR3 DNA: TGTGCTAGTGGTTTGGTAAACGCAGGGGGCAACTATGGCTACACCTTC; CDR3 protein: CASGLVNAGGNYGYTF
J gene: TRBJ2-1; clone size: NA; D gene: NA; V gene: TRBV2; CDR3 DNA: TGTGCCAGCAGTTTCCGGGGCCTTGACAATGAGCAGTTCTTC; CDR3 protein: CASSFRGLDNEQFF
J gene: TRBJ2-1; clone size: NA; D gene: NA; V gene: TRBV18; CDR3 DNA: TGTGCCAGCTCACCCGGACAGCCCGAGCAGTTCTTC; CDR3 protein: CASSPGQPEQFF
J gene: TRBJ1-1; clone size: NA; D gene: NA; V gene: TRBV28; CDR3 DNA: TGTGCCAGCAGCGCCGGGGGATGGGGTTTCGAAGCTTTCTTT; CDR3 protein: CASSAGGWGFEAFF
J gene: TRBJ1-5; clone size: NA; D gene: NA; V gene: TRBV7-2; CDR3 DNA: TGTGCCAGCAGCTTAATAGTTTCCTCTACCCAGCCCCAGCATTTT; CDR3 protein: CASSLIVSSTQPQHF
J gene: TRBJ1-3; clone size: once; D gene: TRBD1; V gene: TRBV5-4; CDR3 DNA: TGTGCCAGCAGCTTACAGGGGGTGGGTGGAAACACCATATATTTT; CDR3 protein: CASSLQGVGGNTIYF
J gene: TRBJ1-2; clone size: NA; D gene: NA; V gene: TRBV19; CDR3 DNA: TGTGCCAGTAGTATAAGTCTGCTCTATGGCTACACCTTC; CDR3 protein: CASSISLLYGYTF
J gene: TRBJ2-7; clone size: NA; D gene: NA; V gene: TRBV30; CDR3 DNA: TGTGCCGCCAGGGCAGGGCCCTACGAGCAGTACTTC; CDR3 protein: CAARAGPYEQYF
J gene: TRBJ2-6; clone size: NA; D gene: TRBD1; V gene: TRBV28; CDR3 DNA: TGTGCCAGCACCGGACAGGGAGTGGGCTGGGCCAACGTCCTGACTTTC; CDR3 protein: CASTGQGVGWANVLTF
J gene: TRBJ1-1; clone size: NA; D gene: TRBD1; V gene: TRBV5-6; CDR3 DNA: TGTGCCAGCAGCCTGAAAGGGGACAGGACACAGAACACTGAAGCTTTCTTT; CDR3 protein: CASSLKGDRTQNTEAFF
J gene: TRBJ2-3; clone size: once; D gene: NA; V gene: TRBV27; CDR3 DNA: TGTGCCAGCAGTTTTCCCCAGACTAGTGGGGTCCATACGCAGTATTTT; CDR3 protein: CASSFPQTSGVHTQYF
J gene: TRBJ1-6; clone size: once; D gene: NA; V gene: TRBV4-3; CDR3 DNA: TGCGCCAGCAGCCAAGATTACAGGAGGGGTTCACCCCTCCACTTT; CDR3 protein: CASSQDYRRGSPLHF
J gene: TRBJ2-1; clone size: few; D gene: TRBD2; V gene: TRBV13; CDR3 DNA: TGTGCCAGCAGACTCCATAGCGGGAGGGCCGATGAGCAGTTCTTC; CDR3 protein: CASRLHSGRADEQFF
J gene: TRBJ2-1; clone size: NA; D gene: NA; V gene: TRBV28; CDR3 DNA: TGTGCCAGCAGTTTTTGGCAGATTGAGAACAATGAGCAGTTCTTC; CDR3 protein: CASSFWQIENNEQFF
J gene: TRBJ1-6; clone size: NA; D gene: NA; V gene: TRBV28; CDR3 DNA: TGTGCCAGCAGTTTAGAAACTTCACCCCTCCACTTT; CDR3 protein: CASSLETSPLHF
J gene: TRBJ1-1; clone size: NA; D gene: NA; V gene: TRBV9; CDR3 DNA: TGTGCCAGCAGCGTAGCCCCCGTGGGGGTAGTAGCTTTCTTT; CDR3 protein: CASSVAPVGVVAFF
J gene: TRBJ2-7; clone size: NA; D gene: TRBD2; V gene: TRBV19; CDR3 DNA: TGTGCCAGTAGTATAGGGCTAGCGGGAGTATCCTACGAGCAGTACTTC; CDR3 protein: CASSIGLAGVSYEQYF
J gene: TRBJ2-6; clone size: NA; D gene: NA; V gene: TRBV15; CDR3 DNA: TGTGCCACCAGCAGGCCCAGGGTGCGTGGGGCCAACGTCCTGACTTTC; CDR3 protein: CATSRPRVRGANVLTF
J gene: TRBJ1-3; clone size: NA; D gene: NA; V gene: TRBV18; CDR3 DNA: TGTGCCAGCTCACCATATAGGCAGTCTGGAAACACCATATATTTT; CDR3 protein: CASSPYRQSGNTIYF
J gene: TRBJ2-3; clone size: NA; D gene: NA; V gene: TRBV30; CDR3 DNA: TGTGCCTGGAGTGGAGGGCTAAGCACAGATACGCAGTATTTT; CDR3 protein: CAWSGGLSTDTQYF
J gene: TRBJ1-6; clone size: NA; D gene: NA; V gene: TRBV5-6; CDR3 DNA: TGTGCCAGCAGCTTGGTGAGGGTGAAAAATTCACCCCTCCACTTT; CDR3 protein: CASSLVRVKNSPLHF
J gene: TRBJ1-3; clone size: NA; D gene: NA; V gene: TRBV5-1; CDR3 DNA: TGCGCCAGCAGTCCTAGGGTACCTGGAAACACCATATATTTT; CDR3 protein: CASSPRVPGNTIYF
J gene: TRBJ2-3; clone size: NA; D gene: TRBD2; V gene: TRBV6-4; CDR3 DNA: TGTGCCAGCAGTGCCTCAACTAGCGCGACGAATACGCAGTATTTT; CDR3 protein: CASSASTSATNTQYF
J gene: TRBJ2-1; clone size: NA; D gene: NA; V gene: TRBV20-1; CDR3 DNA: TGCAGTGCTAGGGTGCTTGAGCAGTTCTTC; CDR3 protein: CSARVLEQFF
J gene: TRBJ1-4; clone size: NA; D gene: NA; V gene: TRBV15; CDR3 DNA: TGTGCCACCAGCAGAGAGATAGGGAGGTTAACTAATGAAAAACTGTTTTTT; CDR3 protein: CATSREIGRLTNEKLFF
J gene: TRBJ2-7; clone size: NA; D gene: TRBD1; V gene: TRBV7-3; CDR3 DNA: TGTGCCAGCAGCCCAGGAGGGACAGGGACTTACGAGCAGTACTTC; CDR3 protein: CASSPGGTGTYEQYF
J gene: TRBJ1-5; clone size: once; D gene: NA; V gene: TRBV10-3; CDR3 DNA: TGTGCCATCAGTGAGGCAGGGAATAATCAGCCCCAGCATTTT; CDR3 protein: CAISEAGNNQPQHF
J gene: TRBJ2-2; clone size: NA; D gene: TRBD1; V gene: TRBV25-1; CDR3 DNA: TGTGCCAGCAAAGACAGGGGGGACACCGGGGAGCTGTTTTTT; CDR3 protein: CASKDRGDTGELFF
J gene: TRBJ2-5; clone size: NA; D gene: TRBD2; V gene: TRBV28; CDR3 DNA: TGTGCCAGCATTACAGGGACTAGCGGGAGGCGGAAGACCCAGTACTTC; CDR3 protein: CASITGTSGRRKTQYF
J gene: TRBJ2-3; clone size: once; D gene: NA; V gene: TRBV5-4; CDR3 DNA: TGTGCCAGCAGCCAGAGGGGGAATACGCAGTATTTT; CDR3 protein: CASSQRGNTQYF